This TCR beta chain emerged from a study of shared clonotypes between healthy human individuals. Study in general: A couple of women and a few men aged 18 to 49 served as donors. Whole-study findings and limits: Generally, naive subsets came out with larger estimated richness than memory subsets.

Generated by immunoSEQ multiplex PCR, the TCRdb table keeps only in-frame clones and is missing some. The table records about 1.1 million clones, about four fifths of them present only once. In regard to this clone: Its antigen remains unidentified.

Germline-derived CDR1 and CDR2 are KGHSH and LQKENI. This CDR3 is built from 13 residues. V was shortened by 6 bases and J by 2 bases, with 11 bases between the two germline ends. This sequence originates from a man aged 18 to 29 in good health. Some clones in this sample may be carry-over from other donors' samples. The sequencing sample was made of memory CD4+ T cells from PBMCs. Subset specified: CD45RA-negative fraction. The gene calls are TRBV18 and TRBJ2-7; D may match TRBD1 or TRBD2 (6 bases each). The CDR3 region is CASSPGDTYEQYF. CDR3 DNA sequence: TGTGCCAGCTCGCCGGGGGACACCTACGAGCAGTACTTC.